One sample yielded the 24 T cell receptor beta chains listed below, sequenced in a study of T cell responses to AZD1222 COVID-19 vaccine. Using immunoSEQ multiplex PCR, the repertoire was profiled, and TCRdb retains in-frame clones only, with some absent. The top ten clones hold about 5% of a sample with about 150,000 clones, about 90% of them seen once. The starting material was peripheral blood, obtained on day 0 of MenACWY control vaccination. The receptors were gathered from an adult in good health.

The chain employs TRBV5-1 and TRBJ2-5, with 9 bases lining up with TRBD2. Trimming took 9 bases from V and 1 from J; bases not matched to a gene: 10. Per the germline V gene, CDR1 is SGHRS and CDR2 is YFSETQ. The CDR3 runs 15 residues. In DNA form, the CDR3 reads TGCGCCACCGCACCGGGACTAGCCGTCCAAGAGACCCAGTACTTC. Protein: CATAPGLAVQETQYF. The full variable domain, in which reference TRBV5-1 and TRBJ2-5 provide the parts outside the CDR3, is KAGVTQTPRYLIKTRGQQVTLSCSPISGHRSVSWYQQTPGQGLQFLFEYFSETQRNKGNFPGRFSGRQFSNSRSEMNVSTLELGDSALYLCATAPGLAVQETQYFGPGTRLLVL.

J is TRBJ2-5 and V is TRBV5-1; no clear D gene. Germline CDR1 reads SGHRS; CDR2 reads YFSETQ. The ends were cut back, 0 bases at V and 4 bases at J, with 4 bases in the middle. The CDR3 extends over 12 amino acids. Here the CDR3 reads CASSLEGETQYF. Written as DNA, the CDR3 is TGCGCCAGCAGCTTGGAAGGAGAGACCCAGTACTTC.

The V gene is TRBV19, the J gene TRBJ2-2; the match to TRBD2 covers 14 bases. With V trimmed by 4 bases and J by 7 bases, 11 bases remained unmatched. The CDR3 sequence is 18 residues long. CDR1 and CDR2 (germline): LNHDA, SQIVND (reference sequence). The CDR3: CASSNPRTSGRIVGELFF. The CDR3 region has the DNA TGTGCCAGTAGTAACCCCCGGACTAGCGGGAGGATTGTCGGGGAGCTGTTTTTT.

The chain is built from TRBV4-1 and TRBJ1-1; D remains unclear. CDR3 size: 14 residues. V was cut by 1 base and J by 0 bases, with 6 bases left in between. Germline-derived CDR1 and CDR2 are MGHRA and YSYEKL. In DNA, the CDR3 is TGCGCCAGCAGCCAAGCCGCCCTGAACACTGAAGCTTTCTTT. Translation: CASSQAALNTEAFF.

This chain links TRBV15 with TRBJ2-5, with D perhaps being TRBD1 or TRBD2 (5 bases each). This CDR3 is 14 amino acids long. Germline V gene sequence: CDR1 LNHNV, CDR2 YYDKDF (reference sequence). V lost 1 base to trimming and J lost 5 bases, with 11 bases between them. CDR3 DNA sequence: TGTGCCACCAGCAGAGCCGGGACGTGGGAGACCCAGTACTTC. Translation: CATSRAGTWETQYF.

This clone was recorded once. The CDR3 DNA sequence: TGTGCCAGCAGCTTAGGTACGGGAACAGGGGGATCCTACGAGCAGTACTTC. The encoded protein is CASSLGTGTGGSYEQYF. This chain uses TRBV7-6 with TRBJ2-7; 8 bases align to TRBD1. After removal of 1 base from V and 1 base from J, the junction contained 9 bases not matched to a gene. Per germline, CDR1 SGHVS and CDR2 FNYEAQ. This CDR3 contains 17 residues.

V usage is TRBV12-3 or TRBV12-4 and J usage is TRBJ2-6, with D unclear. CDR3 length: 13 amino acids. V shed 2 bases and J shed 1 base, with 0 bases lying between them. The CDR3 here is CASSLSGANVLTF. DNA of the CDR3: TGTGCCAGCAGTTTATCTGGGGCCAACGTCCTGACTTTC.

This sequence joins TRBV9 and TRBJ2-1, with D tentatively TRBD1 (6 bases). Germline assignment: CDR1 SGDLS and CDR2 YYNGEE. Trimming cost V 6 bases and J 8 bases, with 18 bases left between them. CDR3 length: 14 residues. Written as DNA, the CDR3 is TGTGCCAGCACCGTTCTGGGGGCCAGTGATGAGCAGTTCTTC. It codes for CASTVLGASDEQFF.

V is TRBV5-1 and J is TRBJ1-2; 7 bases are shared with TRBD1. CDR3 size: 14 residues. The V segment lost 4 bases and the J segment 6 bases; nucleotides outside the gene matches: 9. Germline V gene data show CDR1 as SGHRS and CDR2 as YFSETQ. The CDR3 DNA reads TGCGCCAGCAGCCCCTTACCGACAGGGCATGGCTACACCTTC. Residues: CASSPLPTGHGYTF. The entire variable domain, with the rest obtained from reference TRBV5-1 and TRBJ1-2, is as follows: KAGVTQTPRYLIKTRGQQVTLSCSPISGHRSVSWYQQTPGQGLQFLFEYFSETQRNKGNFPGRFSGRQFSNSRSEMNVSTLELGDSALYLCASSPLPTGHGYTFGSGTRLTVV.

CDR3 sequence reads: CSASKPNTEAFF. The CDR3 DNA reads as TGCAGTGCTAGTAAACCGAACACTGAAGCTTTCTTT. V is TRBV20-1 and J is TRBJ1-1; D gene unclear. This CDR3 contains 12 residues. The germline V gene encodes CDR1 DFQATT and CDR2 SNEGSKA (reference sequence). V shed 3 bases and J shed 1 base, with 6 bases lying between them.

This clone was observed a handful of times. The chain employs TRBV9 and TRBJ2-1, with D perhaps TRBD1 (6 bases). This CDR3 is 18 amino acids long. Trimming removed 4 bases from V and 3 bases from J, with 23 bases in between. The germline V gene encodes CDR1 SGDLS and CDR2 YYNGEE. The CDR3 region is CASSPRTVDTLFYNEQFF. The DNA for the CDR3 is TGTGCCAGCAGCCCCCGGACAGTCGACACCTTATTCTACAATGAGCAGTTCTTC.

The chain joins TRBV19 to TRBJ1-5, with 7 bases fitting TRBD1. This CDR3 is 18 amino acids long. V lost 4 bases and J lost 0; bases outside the gene matches: 12. The germline V gene has CDR1 LNHDA and CDR2 SQIVND (reference sequence). The CDR3 DNA is TGTGCCAGTAGTACCAACAGGGGCCGAATATATAGCAATCAGCCCCAGCATTTT. Encoded protein: CASSTNRGRIYSNQPQHF.

The chain uses TRBV3-1 (or the pseudogene TRBV3-2) and TRBJ2-7; D possibly corresponds to TRBD2 (5 bases). V lost 1 base and J 1 base, leaving 14 bases between the germline ends. The germline V gene has CDR1 LGHDT and CDR2 YNNKEL (reference sequence). This CDR3 has 16 amino acids. CDR3 sequence reads: CASSQGPGSGSYEQYF. As DNA, the CDR3 is TGTGCCAGCAGCCAAGGACCCGGGTCGGGGTCCTACGAGCAGTACTTC.

Many counts were recorded for this clone. The chain is built from TRBV29-1 and TRBJ2-2; D uncertain. The length of the CDR3 is 14 residues. Per the germline V gene, CDR1 is SQVTM and CDR2 is ANQGSEA. The V gene lost 0 bases and the J gene lost 2 bases, with 7 bases spanning the gap. CDR3 DNA: TGCAGCGTTGAAGAACTGGCAAACACCGGGGAGCTGTTTTTT. Amino acid sequence: CSVEELANTGELFF.

This clone was counted at least ten times. The chain employs TRBV27 and TRBJ1-1; perhaps TRBD1 as D (6 bases). V dropped 5 bases and J dropped 7 bases, with 14 bases sitting between them. CDR1 is MNHEY, CDR2 SMNVEV, per germline (reference sequence). This CDR3 comprises 13 residues. CDR3 protein: CASSPGTHYEAFF. In DNA, the CDR3 is TGTGCCAGCAGTCCAGGGACACATTATGAAGCTTTCTTT.

V and J are TRBV2 and TRBJ1-1; D perhaps matches TRBD1 (6 bases). Trimming cost V 7 bases and J 3 bases, with 15 bases left between them. The CDR3 contains 14 residues. CDR1 is SNHLY, CDR2 FYNNEI, per germline. CDR3 coding DNA: TGTGCCAGCAAGGTTGTACAGGGTGACACTGAAGCTTTCTTT. Translating it yields CASKVVQGDTEAFF.

This clone has a handful of counts. The V call is TRBV5-6, the J call TRBJ1-1, with 7 bases aligning to TRBD1. The CDR3 runs 14 residues. J lost 11 bases, V lost 6 bases, and 16 bases had no gene match. Germline V lookup: CDR1 SGHDT, CDR2 YYEEEE. The CDR3 coding sequence is TGTGCCAGCACCGAGAGACAGGGAATGGGCGGCGCTTTCTTT. It translates to CASTERQGMGGAFF.

The gene calls are TRBV28 and TRBJ1-1; possibly TRBD1 for D (6 bases). V was clipped by 2 bases and J by 1 base, with 14 bases between them. Germline assignment: CDR1 MDHEN and CDR2 SYDVKM. The CDR3 contains 16 residues. Written as DNA, the CDR3 is TGTGCCAGCAGTTTAGGTACAGGGAATGCGAACACTGAAGCTTTCTTT. Its protein is CASSLGTGNANTEAFF.

The rearrangement links TRBV6-1 to TRBJ1-1; no clear D gene. V lost 2 bases, J lost 0 bases, and 7 bases lay in between. This CDR3 contains 14 residues. Germline lookup yields CDR1 MNHNS and CDR2 SASEGT. CDR3: CASSERRVNTEAFF. CDR3 coding DNA: TGTGCCAGCAGTGAACGGAGGGTGAACACTGAAGCTTTCTTT.

The J gene is TRBJ2-7, the V gene TRBV18; the match to TRBD2 covers 9 bases. Germline lookup yields CDR1 KGHSH and CDR2 LQKENI. This CDR3 has 17 amino acids. The trim removed 3 bases at V and 0 bases at J, leaving 9 bases unmatched. CDR3 loop: CASSPPETSGNSYEQYF. CDR3 DNA sequence: TGTGCCAGCTCACCCCCCGAGACTAGCGGAAACTCCTACGAGCAGTACTTC. The full variable domain, rest sourced from reference TRBV18 and TRBJ2-7, is NAGVMQNPRHLVRRRGQEARLRCSPMKGHSHVYWYRQLPEEGLKFMVYLQKENIIDESGMPKERFSAEFPKEGPSILRIQQVVRGDSAAYFCASSPPETSGNSYEQYFGPGTRLTVT.

This chain uses TRBV7-9 with TRBJ1-2; D not resolved. Deletions cut 1 base from V and 2 bases from J, with 14 bases between. This CDR3 is 16 amino acids long. Germline V gene data show CDR1 as SEHNR and CDR2 as FQNEAQ (reference sequence). The CDR3 region is CASSLGILRQNYGYTF. The CDR3 DNA is TGTGCCAGCAGCTTAGGTATTTTGAGGCAGAACTATGGCTACACCTTC.

J is TRBJ2-2 and V is TRBV7-6; 7 bases match TRBD1. Germline CDR1 reads SGHVS; CDR2 reads FNYEAQ. The V gene end was trimmed by 8 bases and the J gene end by 0 bases; junction bases not matched to a gene: 6. The CDR3 consists of 15 residues. The CDR3 DNA reads TGTGCCAGCGGGTGGGGACAGACGAACACCGGGGAGCTGTTTTTT. This codes for CASGWGQTNTGELFF.

This clone has a single count. The DNA for the CDR3 is TGTGCCAGCAGTGTCGACAGGGGTGGCACTGAAGCTTTCTTT. This encodes CASSVDRGGTEAFF. This chain connects TRBV6-1 to TRBJ1-1; 8 bases line up with TRBD1. The CDR3 covers 14 residues. CDR1 MNHNS and CDR2 SASEGT come from the germline V gene. The junction had 5 bases not matched to a gene; V was cut back by 4 bases and J by 4 bases.

The rearrangement uses TRBV6-5 and TRBJ2-7; TRBD2 aligns across 9 bases. The CDR3 is 15 amino acids. Germline-derived CDR1 and CDR2 are MNHEY and SVGAGI. J lost 4 bases, V lost 6 bases, and 10 bases had no gene match. The CDR3 coding sequence is TGTGCCAGCAGGAGCAGCGGGGGGCGAGGGTACGAGCAGTACGTC. Translated: CASRSSGGRGYEQYV.